The sequence of this TCR beta chain was determined in a study of neurological immune-mediated disorders. Study observations and caveats: TCR clonal expansion peaked in HTLV-1-associated myelopathy patients and was lowest in multiple sclerosis patients.

TCRdb independently ran MiXCR on the 5' RACE reads; one entry per CDR3 protein. The sample yields approximately 48,000 distinct CDR3 sequences, approximately 16% seen once. CDR1 is DFQATT, CDR2 SNEGSKA, per germline (reference sequence). V lost 3 bases, J lost 4 bases, and 10 bases lay in between. This CDR3 comprises 12 residues. This clonotype has just a few counts. Its target is not known. This TCR was recovered from a man aged 55-75 years in good health. The V gene is TRBV20-1, the J gene TRBJ2-7; unclear D gene. The sample comprised PBMCs. CDR3 nucleotides: TGCAGTGCTAGGGTGGATGGGTACGAGCAGTACTTC. Translating gives CSARVDGYEQYF.